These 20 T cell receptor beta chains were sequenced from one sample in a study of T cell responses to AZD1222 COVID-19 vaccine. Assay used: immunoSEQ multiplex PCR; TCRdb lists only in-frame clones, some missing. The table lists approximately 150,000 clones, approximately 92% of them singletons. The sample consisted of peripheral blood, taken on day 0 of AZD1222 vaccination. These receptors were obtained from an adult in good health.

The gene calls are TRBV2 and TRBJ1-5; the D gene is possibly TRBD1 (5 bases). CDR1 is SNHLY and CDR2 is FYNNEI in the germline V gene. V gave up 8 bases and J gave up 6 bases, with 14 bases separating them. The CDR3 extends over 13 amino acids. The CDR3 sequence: CASGGVSAQPQHF. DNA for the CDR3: TGTGCCAGCGGAGGGGTTTCGGCTCAGCCCCAGCATTTT.

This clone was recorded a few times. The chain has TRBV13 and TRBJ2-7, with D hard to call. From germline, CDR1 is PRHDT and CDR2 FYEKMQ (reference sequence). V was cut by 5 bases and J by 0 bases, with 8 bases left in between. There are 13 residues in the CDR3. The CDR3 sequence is CASSAELSYEQYF. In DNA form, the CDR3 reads TGTGCCAGCAGCGCAGAACTCTCCTACGAGCAGTACTTC.

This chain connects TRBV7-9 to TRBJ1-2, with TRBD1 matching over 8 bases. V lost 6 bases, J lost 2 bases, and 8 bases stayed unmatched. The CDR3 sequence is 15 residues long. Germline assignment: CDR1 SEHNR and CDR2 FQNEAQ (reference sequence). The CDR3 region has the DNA TGTGCCAGCAGGCCTGACAGGGGTGGAAACTATGGCTACACCTTC. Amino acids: CASRPDRGGNYGYTF.

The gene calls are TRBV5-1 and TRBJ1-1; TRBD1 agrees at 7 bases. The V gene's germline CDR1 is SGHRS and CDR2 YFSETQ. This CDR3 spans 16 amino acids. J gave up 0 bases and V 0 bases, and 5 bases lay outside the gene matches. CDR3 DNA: TGCGCCAGCAGCTTGGGGACAGGCTACATGAACACTGAAGCTTTCTTT. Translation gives CASSLGTGYMNTEAFF.

Written as DNA, the CDR3 is TGTGCCAGCAGTTACAGCTACGAGCAGTACTTC. Encoded protein: CASSYSYEQYF. The rearrangement uses TRBV28 and TRBJ2-7; D is unclear. CDR3 length equals 11 residues. The V end lost 4 bases, the J end lost 3 bases, and 4 bases lay between the germline ends. CDR1 and CDR2 (germline): MDHEN, SYDVKM.

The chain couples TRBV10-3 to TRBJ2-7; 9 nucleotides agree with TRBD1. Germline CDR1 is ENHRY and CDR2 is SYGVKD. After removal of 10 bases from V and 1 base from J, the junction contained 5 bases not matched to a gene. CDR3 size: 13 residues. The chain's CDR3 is CASEGQGSYEQYF. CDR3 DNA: TGTGCCAGCGAGGGACAGGGATCCTACGAGCAGTACTTC.

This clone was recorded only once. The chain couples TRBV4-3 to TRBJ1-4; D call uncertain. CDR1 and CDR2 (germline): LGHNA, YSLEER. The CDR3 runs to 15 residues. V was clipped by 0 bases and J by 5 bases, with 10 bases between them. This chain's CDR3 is CASSQDHVTNEKLFF. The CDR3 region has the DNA TGCGCCAGCAGCCAAGACCACGTGACCAATGAAAAACTGTTTTTT.

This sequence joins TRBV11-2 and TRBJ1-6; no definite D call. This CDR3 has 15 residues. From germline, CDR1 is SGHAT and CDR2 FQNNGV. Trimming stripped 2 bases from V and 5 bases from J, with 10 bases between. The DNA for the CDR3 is TGTGCCAGCAGCTTAAGTTGGCAGAATAATTCACCCCTCCACTTT. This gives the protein CASSLSWQNNSPLHF.

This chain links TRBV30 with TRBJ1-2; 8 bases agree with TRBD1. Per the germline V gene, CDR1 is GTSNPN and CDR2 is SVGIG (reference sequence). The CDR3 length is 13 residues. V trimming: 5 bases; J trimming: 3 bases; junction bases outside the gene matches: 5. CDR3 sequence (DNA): TGTGCCTGGGGGACAGGTGTAGACTATGGCTACACCTTC. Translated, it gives CAWGTGVDYGYTF.

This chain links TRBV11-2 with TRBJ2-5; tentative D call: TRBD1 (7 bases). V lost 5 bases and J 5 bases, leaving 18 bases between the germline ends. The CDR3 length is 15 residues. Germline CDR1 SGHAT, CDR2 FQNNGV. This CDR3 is CASSAMTGRYETQYF. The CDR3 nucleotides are TGTGCCAGCAGCGCCATGACAGGGAGGTACGAGACCCAGTACTTC.

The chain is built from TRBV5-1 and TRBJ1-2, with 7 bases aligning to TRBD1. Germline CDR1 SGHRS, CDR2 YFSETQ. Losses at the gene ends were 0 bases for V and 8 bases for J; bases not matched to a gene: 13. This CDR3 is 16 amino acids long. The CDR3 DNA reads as TGCGCCAGCAGCTTGGAACAGGGGTCCTCGGCTGGGGGCTACACCTTC. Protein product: CASSLEQGSSAGGYTF.

CDR3 protein: CASSSSGQGRGDTQYF. The CDR3 coding sequence is TGTGCCAGCAGCTCTTCCGGCCAGGGGAGAGGAGATACGCAGTATTTT. The V call is TRBV7-3, the J call TRBJ2-3, with a tentative D call TRBD1 (6 bases). Germline CDR1 and CDR2: SGHTA and FQGTGA. The CDR3 has 16 amino acids. Trimming took off 4 bases at V and 5 bases at J, with 19 bases between the two ends.

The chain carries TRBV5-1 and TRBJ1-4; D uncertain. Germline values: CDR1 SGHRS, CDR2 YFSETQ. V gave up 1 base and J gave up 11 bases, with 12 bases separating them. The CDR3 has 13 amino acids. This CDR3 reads CASSLTSFDKLFF. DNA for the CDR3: TGCGCCAGCAGCTTGACCAGCTTCGACAAACTGTTTTTT.

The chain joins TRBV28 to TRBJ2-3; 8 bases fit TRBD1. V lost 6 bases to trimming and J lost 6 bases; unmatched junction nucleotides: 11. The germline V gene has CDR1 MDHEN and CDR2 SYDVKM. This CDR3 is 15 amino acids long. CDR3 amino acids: CASSTPDRVKDTQYF. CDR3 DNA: TGTGCCAGCAGCACCCCGGACAGGGTCAAGGATACGCAGTATTTT.

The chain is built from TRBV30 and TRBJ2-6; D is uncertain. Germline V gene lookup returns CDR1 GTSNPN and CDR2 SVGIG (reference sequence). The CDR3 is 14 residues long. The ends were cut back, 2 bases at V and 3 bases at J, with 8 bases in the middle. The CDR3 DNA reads TGTGCCTGGAGTAATGTATTTGGGGCCAACGTCCTGACTTTC. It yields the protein CAWSNVFGANVLTF.

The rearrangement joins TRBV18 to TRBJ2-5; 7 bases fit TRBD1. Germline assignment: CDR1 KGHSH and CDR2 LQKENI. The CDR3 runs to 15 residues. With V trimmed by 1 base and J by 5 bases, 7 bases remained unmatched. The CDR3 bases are TGTGCCAGCTCACCACAGGGGGCGCCGGGGGAGACCCAGTACTTC. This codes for CASSPQGAPGETQYF.

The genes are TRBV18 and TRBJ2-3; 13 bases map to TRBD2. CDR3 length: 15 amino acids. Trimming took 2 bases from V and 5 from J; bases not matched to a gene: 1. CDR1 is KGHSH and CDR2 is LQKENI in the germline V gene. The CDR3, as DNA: TGTGCCAGCTCACCAGGACTAGCGGGAGTAGATACGCAGTATTTT. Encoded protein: CASSPGLAGVDTQYF.

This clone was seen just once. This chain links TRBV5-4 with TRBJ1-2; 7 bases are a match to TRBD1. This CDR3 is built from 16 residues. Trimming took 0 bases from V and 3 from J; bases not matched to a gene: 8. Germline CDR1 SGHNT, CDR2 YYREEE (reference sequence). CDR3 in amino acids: CASSLGQGQVDYGYTF. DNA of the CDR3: TGTGCCAGCAGCTTGGGACAAGGACAGGTCGACTATGGCTACACCTTC.

The CDR3 DNA reads TGTGCCAGCACCTTGACAGGGACTGGAAACACCATATATTTT. Its translation is CASTLTGTGNTIYF. V usage is TRBV2 and J usage is TRBJ1-3; 7 bases agree with TRBD1. Germline V CDR1 and CDR2: SNHLY, FYNNEI. With V trimmed by 7 bases and J by 2 bases, 5 bases remained unmatched. CDR3 length: 14 residues.

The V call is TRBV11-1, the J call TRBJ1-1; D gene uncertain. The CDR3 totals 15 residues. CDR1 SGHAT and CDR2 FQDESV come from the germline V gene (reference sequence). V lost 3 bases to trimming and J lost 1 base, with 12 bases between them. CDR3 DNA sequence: TGTGCCAGCAGCTTCTTGTACGGCCCGAACACTGAAGCTTTCTTT. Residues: CASSFLYGPNTEAFF. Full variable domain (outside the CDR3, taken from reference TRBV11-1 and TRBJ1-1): EAEVAQSPRYKITEKSQAVAFWCDPISGHATLYWYRQILGQGPELLVQFQDESVVDDSQLPKDRFSAERLKGVDSTLKIQPAELGDSAMYLCASSFLYGPNTEAFFGQGTRLTVV.